This T cell receptor beta chain was observed in a study of blood T cells in healthy people across ages. Samples had at least 7 million PBMCs isolated from them. This clonotype was detected ten times or more. Germline is not matched at one junction end, which may reflect a read error. A second PCR of 7 to 11 cycles used a sample-barcoded 5' primer and a J-beta primer mix. One entry per CDR3 protein results from TCRdb running MiXCR on the 5' RACE reads. The data hold about a million distinct CDR3 sequences, with around 46% observed a single time. Sequences were obtained from blood. This receptor was taken from a man younger than 45 in good health.

CDR3: CASSFTGGDEQFF. DNA for the CDR3: TGTGCTAGCAGCTTTACAGGGGGCGATGAGCAGTTCTTC. The chain uses TRBV7-7 and TRBJ2-1; 9 bases agree with TRBD1. Germline V gives CDR1 SSHAT, CDR2 FNYEAQ (reference sequence). The CDR3 runs to 13 residues.